Sequencing of this TCR beta chain was carried out in a study of identical twins. This CDR3 contains 16 residues. Germline CDR1 and CDR2: ENHRY and SYGVKD. The ends were cut back, 0 bases at V and 10 bases at J, with 19 bases in the middle. In regard to this clonotype: Its antigen remains unknown.

TCRdb reprocessed the 5' RACE reads with MiXCR, giving one entry per CDR3 protein. The sample has roughly 260,000 distinct CDR3 sequences; over 12% are singletons. Study results and caveats: Abundant cord blood beta clonotypes carried fewer insertions; memory repertoires showed none. Cross-sectional statistical analysis, not tracking of the same donors, underpinned the conclusions.

The chain carries TRBV10-3 and TRBJ2-1; TRBD1 is a possible D gene (5 bases). Input material: memory (CD45RO+) T cells sorted from blood. The TCR was taken from a woman aged 18-29 years in good health. The CDR3 DNA reads TGTGCCATCAGTGAGTCGTCAAGGGGCGAACGACTCGAGCAGTTCTTC. Protein sequence: CAISESSRGERLEQFF.